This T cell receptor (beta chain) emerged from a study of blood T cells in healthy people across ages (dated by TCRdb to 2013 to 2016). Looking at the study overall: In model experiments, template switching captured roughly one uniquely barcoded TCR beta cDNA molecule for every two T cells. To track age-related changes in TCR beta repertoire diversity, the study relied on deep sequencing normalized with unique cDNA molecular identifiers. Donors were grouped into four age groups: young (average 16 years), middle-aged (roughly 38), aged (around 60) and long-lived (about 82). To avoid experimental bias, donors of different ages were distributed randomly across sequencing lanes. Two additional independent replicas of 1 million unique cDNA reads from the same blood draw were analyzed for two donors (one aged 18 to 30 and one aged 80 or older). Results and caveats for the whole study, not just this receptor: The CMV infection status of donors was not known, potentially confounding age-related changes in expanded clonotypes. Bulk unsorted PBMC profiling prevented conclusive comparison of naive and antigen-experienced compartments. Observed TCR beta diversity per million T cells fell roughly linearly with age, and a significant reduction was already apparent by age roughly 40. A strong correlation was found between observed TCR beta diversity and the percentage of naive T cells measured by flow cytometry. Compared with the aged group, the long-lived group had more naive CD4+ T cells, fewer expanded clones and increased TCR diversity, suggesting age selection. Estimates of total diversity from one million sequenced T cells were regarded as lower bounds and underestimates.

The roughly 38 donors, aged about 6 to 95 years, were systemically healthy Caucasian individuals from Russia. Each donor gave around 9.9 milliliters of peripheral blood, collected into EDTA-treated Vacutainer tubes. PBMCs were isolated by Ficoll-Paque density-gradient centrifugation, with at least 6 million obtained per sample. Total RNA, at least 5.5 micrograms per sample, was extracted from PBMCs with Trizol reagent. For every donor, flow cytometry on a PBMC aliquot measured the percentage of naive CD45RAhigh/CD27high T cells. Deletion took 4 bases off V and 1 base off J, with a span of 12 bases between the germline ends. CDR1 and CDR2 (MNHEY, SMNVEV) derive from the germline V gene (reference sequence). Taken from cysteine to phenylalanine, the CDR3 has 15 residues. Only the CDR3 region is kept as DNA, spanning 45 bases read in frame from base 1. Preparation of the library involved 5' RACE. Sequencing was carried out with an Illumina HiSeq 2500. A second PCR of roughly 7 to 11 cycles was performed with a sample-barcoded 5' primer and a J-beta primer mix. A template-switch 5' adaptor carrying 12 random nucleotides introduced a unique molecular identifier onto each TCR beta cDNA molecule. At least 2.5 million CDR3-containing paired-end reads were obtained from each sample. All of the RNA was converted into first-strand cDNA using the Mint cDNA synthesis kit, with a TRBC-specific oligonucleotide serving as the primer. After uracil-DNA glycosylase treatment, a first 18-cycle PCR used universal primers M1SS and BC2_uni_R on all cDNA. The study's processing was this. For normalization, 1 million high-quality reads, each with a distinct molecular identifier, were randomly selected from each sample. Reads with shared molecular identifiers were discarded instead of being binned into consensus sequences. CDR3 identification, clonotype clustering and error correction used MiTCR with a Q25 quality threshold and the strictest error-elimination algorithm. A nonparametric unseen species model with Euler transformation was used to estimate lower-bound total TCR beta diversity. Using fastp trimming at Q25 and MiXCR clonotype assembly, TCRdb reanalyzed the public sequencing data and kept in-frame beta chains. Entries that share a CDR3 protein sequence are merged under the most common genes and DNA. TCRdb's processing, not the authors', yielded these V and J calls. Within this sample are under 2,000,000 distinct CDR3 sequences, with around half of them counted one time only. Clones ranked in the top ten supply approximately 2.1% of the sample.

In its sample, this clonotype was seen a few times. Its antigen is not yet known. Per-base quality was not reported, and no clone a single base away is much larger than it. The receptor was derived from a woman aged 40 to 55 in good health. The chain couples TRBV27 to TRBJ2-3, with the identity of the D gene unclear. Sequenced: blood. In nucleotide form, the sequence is TGTGCCAGCAGTTCTGATTTTGATGGCACAGATACGCAGTATTTT. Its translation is CASSSDFDGTDTQYF.